This TCR beta chain was observed in a study of molecular identifiers for immune sequencing clone quantification. Details on this clonotype: This could be a read error, since a much larger clone is one nucleotide away.

The sorting of naive CD8 T cells used the CD8+CD4-CCR7+CD45RA+ phenotype. Previously reported methods and listed TCR primers produced the bulk TCR libraries. TCRdb passed the PCR reads through MiXCR, listing each CDR3 protein once. This table has about 630,000 distinct CDR3 sequences, approximately 24% appearing once. Source material: naive CD8+ T cells from blood, with Jurkat cell RNA spiked in. The sample's subset: FACS-sorted CD8+CD4-CCR7+CD45RA+ naive T cells. The receptor was derived from a human donor in good health. Some libraries in this study had Jurkat cell RNA spiked in.

CDR3 amino acids: CSARSGPRTDTQYF. CDR3 nucleotide sequence: TGCAGTGCTAGGTCGGGCCCGCGCACAGATACGCAGTATTTT. The chain employs TRBV20-1 and TRBJ2-3; D is undetermined. Germline V gene sequence: CDR1 DFQATT, CDR2 SNEGSKA (reference sequence). The CDR3 sequence is 14 residues long. V lost 3 bases and J lost 1, with 11 bases in between.